The 9 T cell receptor beta chains below come from one sample, sequenced in a study of shared clonotypes between healthy human individuals. Using immunoSEQ multiplex PCR, the repertoire was profiled, and TCRdb retains in-frame clones only, with some absent. The table shows about 690,000 clones, with about 90% occurring only once. Input material: memory CD8+ T cells from PBMCs. Subset indicated: CD45RO+ cells pooled with CCR7-negative TemRA cells. These TCRs come from a young man in good health. Some clones in this sample may be carry-over from other donors' samples.

The rearrangement links TRBV18 to TRBJ1-1; TRBD1 matches at 8 bases. The CDR3 is 14 amino acids. Per germline, CDR1 KGHSH and CDR2 LQKENI. With 4 bases clipped from V and 5 bases from J, the junction kept 6 bases outside the gene matches. CDR3: CASSQDRVGTEAFF. Written as DNA, the CDR3 is TGTGCCAGCTCACAGGACAGGGTGGGGACTGAAGCTTTCTTT.

V gene TRBV7-8 combines with J gene TRBJ2-2; the match to TRBD1 covers 7 bases. The CDR3 contains 14 residues. V lost 3 bases to trimming and J lost 3 bases; unmatched junction nucleotides: 1. Looked up from germline, CDR1 is SGHVS and CDR2 is FQNEAQ. CDR3 in DNA: TGTGCCAGCAGCTTGGGACAGTACACCGGGGAGCTGTTTTTT. It codes for CASSLGQYTGELFF.

This rearrangement joins TRBV5-6 to TRBJ2-3, with unresolved D. This CDR3 region has 16 residues. V lost 4 bases and J 10 bases, leaving 25 bases between the germline ends. From germline, CDR1 is SGHDT and CDR2 YYEEEE. Written as DNA, the CDR3 is TGTGCCAGCAGCCATCGGCCCGGTCGGATCTTGTGGGCGCAGTATTTT. This codes for CASSHRPGRILWAQYF. The full variable domain, completed using reference TRBV5-6 and TRBJ2-3, is DAGVTQSPTHLIKTRGQQVTLRCSPKSGHDTVSWYQQALGQGPQFIFQYYEEEERQRGNFPDRFSGHQFPNYSSELNVNALLLGDSALYLCASSHRPGRILWAQYFGPGTRLTVL.

The rearrangement joins TRBV6-5 to TRBJ1-2; no clear D gene. The length of the CDR3 is 13 residues. The germline V gene encodes CDR1 MNHEY and CDR2 SVGAGI. Trimming cost V 6 bases and J 3 bases, with 11 bases left between them. CDR3 protein: CASSPISYYGYTF. CDR3 nucleotide sequence: TGTGCCAGCAGCCCAATTTCGTACTATGGCTACACCTTC.

V is TRBV5-1 and J is TRBJ2-5, with 7 bases that match TRBD2. CDR3 size: 15 residues. Per germline, CDR1 SGHRS and CDR2 YFSETQ. The V gene end was trimmed by 2 bases and the J gene end by 3 bases; junction bases not matched to a gene: 7. The CDR3 sequence is CASSFEGGLEETQYF. The CDR3 nucleotides read TGCGCCAGCAGCTTTGAGGGAGGGCTCGAAGAGACCCAGTACTTC.

This clone is a singleton in its sample. The chain carries TRBV27 and TRBJ2-7; D gene uncertain. CDR1 and CDR2 (germline): MNHEY, SMNVEV (reference sequence). CDR3 size: 15 residues. V was cut by 3 bases and J by 3 bases, with 15 bases left in between. This CDR3 is CASSLAGATDYEQYF. CDR3 sequence (DNA): TGTGCCAGCAGTTTGGCAGGAGCCACTGACTACGAGCAGTACTTC.

The sample holds one count of this clone. The rearrangement joins TRBV27 to TRBJ2-7, with 12 bases aligning to TRBD1. Germline loops: CDR1 MNHEY, CDR2 SMNVEV (reference sequence). This CDR3 spans 15 amino acids. The J segment lost 5 bases and the V segment lost 6 bases, leaving 8 bases of the junction unmatched. The DNA of the CDR3 is TGTGCCAGCAGCTCCTTTGGGACAGGGGGCCACGAGCAGTACTTC. Translating it yields CASSSFGTGGHEQYF.

The CDR3 sequence: CASSSSPLGSYNEQFF. Here the CDR3 DNA reads TGTGCCAGCAGCAGCAGTCCCTTGGGCTCCTACAATGAGCAGTTCTTC. The chain employs TRBV7-9 and TRBJ2-1, with D uncertain. Germline V gene sequence: CDR1 SEHNR, CDR2 FQNEAQ (reference sequence). The CDR3 contains 16 residues. The ends were cut back, 5 bases at V and 0 bases at J, with 14 bases in the middle.

The chain uses TRBV30 and TRBJ1-1; TRBD1 is a possible D gene (5 bases). The CDR3 is made up of 15 amino acids. The germline V gene has CDR1 GTSNPN and CDR2 SVGIG (reference sequence). The ends were cut back, 0 bases at V and 6 bases at J, with 17 bases in the middle. CDR3 amino acids: CAWSVLGTGVAEAFF. The DNA for the CDR3 is TGTGCCTGGAGTGTACTCGGGACGGGGGTGGCTGAAGCTTTCTTT.